One sample yielded the 25 T cell receptor beta chains listed below, sequenced in a study of early T cells in non-severe SARS-CoV-2 infection (dated by TCRdb to the early 2020s). Library generation was performed with 5' RACE. TCRdb lists the instrument as NextSeq 500. TCRdb reworked the public reads: Q25 trimming with fastp, MiXCR clone assembly, productive beta chains retained. Entries that share a CDR3 protein sequence are merged under the most common genes and DNA. The sample yields about 64,000 distinct CDR3 sequences; about 11% were counted once. The biggest ten clones account for less than 3.5% of the sample. The sequences come from whole blood, collected at baseline. Receptors were obtained from an adult who was a healthcare worker with PCR-confirmed SARS-CoV-2 infection or an uninfected control (not recorded which).

This clonotype was counted many times. The rearrangement joins TRBV6-2 or TRBV6-3 to TRBJ1-1; D is ambiguous. The germline V gene encodes CDR1 MNHEY and CDR2 SVGEGT. This CDR3 spans 12 amino acids. The germline V and J ends were trimmed by 7 bases and 1 base, with 7 bases remaining between them. CDR3 in DNA: TGTGCCAGCATCCGGGAGAACACTGAAGCTTTCTTT. As protein: CASIRENTEAFF.

The V gene is TRBV30, the J gene TRBJ1-2; D unclear. This CDR3 comprises 13 residues. The germline V gene has CDR1 GTSNPN and CDR2 SVGIG (reference sequence). V lost 4 bases, J lost 8 bases, and 17 bases lay in between. The CDR3 bases are TGTGCCTGGACCTCCGGGCCCCGAGGGGGCTACACCTTC. Encoded protein: CAWTSGPRGGYTF.

This clonotype was picked up a small number of times. The chain uses TRBV5-1 and TRBJ2-5, with unresolved D. Trimming took off 4 bases at V and 4 bases at J, with 8 bases between the two ends. This CDR3 region has 12 residues. Germline loops: CDR1 SGHRS, CDR2 YFSETQ. The CDR3 DNA follows: TGCGCCAGCAGCCAACCGGGAGAGACCCAGTACTTC. This gives the protein CASSQPGETQYF.

Only a few counts were recorded for this clonotype. This chain joins TRBV11-3 and TRBJ2-7; TRBD2 is a possible D gene (7 bases). The CDR3 extends over 13 amino acids. Trimming left V 3 bases short and J 7 bases short, with 13 bases between. Germline CDR1 reads SGHNT; CDR2 reads YENEEA. The CDR3 DNA reads as TGTGCCAGCAGCTTTCGGGGGGCGAGGGAGCAGTACTTC. Protein: CASSFRGAREQYF.

V and J are TRBV19 and TRBJ1-2; D remains ambiguous. Germline V CDR1 and CDR2: LNHDA, SQIVND (reference sequence). The CDR3 extends over 14 amino acids. V dropped 5 bases and J dropped 8 bases, with 18 bases sitting between them. The CDR3 here is CASSDPKQVSGYTF. CDR3 coding DNA: TGTGCCAGTAGTGACCCCAAGCAGGTTTCCGGCTACACCTTC.

This clonotype was recorded a few times. CDR3 amino acids: CASSRQYSYEQYF. DNA of the CDR3: TGTGCCAGCAGCCGACAGTACTCCTACGAGCAGTACTTC. This rearrangement joins TRBV7-2 to TRBJ2-7, with D maybe TRBD1 (5 bases). The CDR3 is made up of 13 amino acids. Germline V lookup: CDR1 SGHTA, CDR2 FQGNSA. V lost 5 bases, J lost 0 bases, and 8 bases lay in between.

V gene TRBV6-5 combines with J gene TRBJ1-2; 10 bases are a match to TRBD1. This CDR3 region has 14 residues. Germline V gene lookup returns CDR1 MNHEY and CDR2 SVGAGI. Unmatched junction bases numbered 9, after V lost 7 bases and J lost 7 bases. The CDR3 here is CASTYDRGLSGYTF. CDR3 DNA sequence: TGTGCCAGCACCTACGACAGGGGGCTAAGTGGCTACACCTTC.

The table lists this clonotype with a few counts. This chain connects TRBV7-9 to TRBJ1-5; a possible D gene is TRBD1 (6 bases). The V end was cut by 6 bases, the J end by 7 bases, with 16 bases between. The germline gives CDR1 SEHNR, CDR2 FQNEAQ (reference sequence). The CDR3 has 14 amino acids. The chain's CDR3 is CASSRGGGRQPQHF. CDR3 nucleotide sequence: TGTGCCAGCAGTAGAGGGGGAGGGCGACAGCCCCAGCATTTT.

The CDR3 loop reads CASSGGSPGNTIYF. The CDR3 DNA sequence: TGTGCCAGCAGTGGGGGGTCTCCTGGAAACACCATATATTTT. The gene calls are TRBV2 and TRBJ1-3; tentatively, D is TRBD1 (5 bases). The germline CDR1 and CDR2 sequences are SNHLY and FYNNEI. CDR3 size: 14 residues. Trimming shortened V by 4 bases and J by 2 bases, and 9 bases separated the two germline ends.

This clonotype was detected a few times. This rearrangement joins TRBV27 to TRBJ2-7; D is possibly TRBD2 (6 bases). This CDR3 spans 14 amino acids. V was pared by 4 bases and J by 3 bases, with 13 bases between. Germline V gives CDR1 MNHEY, CDR2 SMNVEV (reference sequence). The CDR3 protein is CASSSSGLNYEQYF. The CDR3 DNA is TGTGCCAGCAGTTCAAGCGGGCTGAACTACGAGCAGTACTTC.

This clonotype was picked up one time. This chain connects TRBV6-5 to TRBJ1-5; D perhaps matches TRBD1 (5 bases). With 0 bases removed from V and 0 bases from J, the gap between germline ends came to 6 bases. The germline CDR1 and CDR2 sequences are MNHEY and SVGAGI. This CDR3 has 15 residues. The CDR3 spells CASSYSRDSNQPQHF. The CDR3 coding sequence is TGTGCCAGCAGTTACTCCAGGGATAGCAATCAGCCCCAGCATTTT.

This clonotype occurred a few times. V is TRBV11-2 and J is TRBJ1-1, with 7 positions matching TRBD1. Trimming removed 6 bases from V and 6 bases from J; junction bases left unmatched: 10. CDR1 SGHAT and CDR2 FQNNGV come from the germline V gene. CDR3 length equals 14 residues. CDR3 in DNA: TGTGCCAGCAGAAAGCCGGGACAGCTGTCTGAAGCTTTCTTT. Translated, it gives CASRKPGQLSEAFF.

This clonotype has just a few counts. The chain recombines TRBV30 with TRBJ2-5, with 9 bases fitting TRBD1. The V segment lost 3 bases and the J segment 7 bases; nucleotides outside the gene matches: 18. Germline V gives CDR1 GTSNPN, CDR2 SVGIG (reference sequence). The CDR3 spans 17 residues. DNA for the CDR3: TGTGCCTGGAGCGTCCCCCTTTTACAGGGGGCTGGGGGGACCCAGTACTTC. Translating gives CAWSVPLLQGAGGTQYF.

This clonotype came up many times. One junction end disagrees with the germline gene, perhaps due to a read error. The chain has TRBV7-7 and TRBJ2-5, with D possibly called TRBD1 or TRBD2 (5 bases each). Germline CDR1 SSHAT, CDR2 FNYEAQ (reference sequence). The CDR3 covers 17 residues. CDR3 residues: CASSRGPRDEDLRLQYF. The DNA for the CDR3 is TGTGCTAGCAGCCGCGGCCCTCGGGACGAGGACCTCAGACTGCAGTACTTC.

The chain joins TRBV19 to TRBJ2-6, with D tentatively TRBD2 (5 bases). The CDR3 spans 15 residues. With 7 bases removed from V and 0 bases from J, the gap between germline ends came to 10 bases. Germline V gene sequence: CDR1 LNHDA, CDR2 SQIVND (reference sequence). The CDR3 protein is CASTSGGSGANVLTF. The CDR3 DNA is TGTGCCAGTACCTCAGGAGGCTCTGGGGCCAACGTCCTGACTTTC.

This sequence joins TRBV20-1 and TRBJ2-1; 10 bases fit TRBD1. The CDR3 is made up of 14 amino acids. CDR1 is DFQATT, CDR2 SNEGSKA, per germline (reference sequence). The V and J ends lost 8 bases and 7 bases, in that order; junction bases with no gene match: 11. CDR3 in amino acids: CSSSPQDRGNEQFF. CDR3 coding DNA: TGCAGTTCCAGTCCTCAGGACAGGGGGAATGAGCAGTTCTTC.

This clonotype has more than one count but fewer than ten. The chain links TRBV6-5 to TRBJ1-1; TRBD1 might be the D (5 bases). Germline V CDR1 and CDR2: MNHEY, SVGAGI. The CDR3 has 14 residues. CDR3 sequence (DNA): TGTGCTTGCCGGGGGGGAGTCGCGGACACTGAAGCTTTCTTT. Encoded protein: CACRGGVADTEAFF.

This chain joins TRBV3-1 and TRBJ2-2, with 9 nucleotides matching TRBD2. CDR1 and CDR2 (germline): LGHDT, YNNKEL (reference sequence). The CDR3 covers 15 residues. J was trimmed by 7 bases and V by 4 bases; bases with no gene match: 7. CDR3 DNA: TGTGCCAGCAGCCCGACTAGCGGTGGGGGCGGGGAGCTGTTTTTT. It is translated as CASSPTSGGGGELFF. Filled out from reference TRBV3-1 and TRBJ2-2, the complete variable domain reads DTAVSQTPKYLVTQMGNDKSIKCEQNLGHDTMYWYKQDSKKFLKIMFSYNNKELIINETVPNRFSPKSPDKAHLNLHINSLELGDSAVYFCASSPTSGGGGELFFGEGSRLTVL.

The sample holds a few counts of this clonotype. This chain connects TRBV5-1 to TRBJ2-5; 7 bases agree with TRBD2. Unmatched junction bases numbered 4, after V lost 0 bases and J lost 2 bases. The germline CDR1 and CDR2 sequences are SGHRS and YFSETQ. The CDR3 consists of 15 residues. The CDR3, as DNA: TGCGCCAGCAGCTTGGGGACTAGGGGTCAAGAGACCCAGTACTTC. It specifies CASSLGTRGQETQYF.

This chain uses TRBV2 with TRBJ2-7, with 8 positions matching TRBD1. The CDR3 is 14 residues long. Germline V gives CDR1 SNHLY, CDR2 FYNNEI. V lost 5 bases to trimming and J lost 3 bases; unmatched junction nucleotides: 6. The CDR3 sequence: CASSTGGQFYEQYF. The CDR3 DNA is TGTGCCAGCAGTACAGGGGGACAGTTCTACGAGCAGTACTTC.

The V call is TRBV27, the J call TRBJ2-3; tentative D call: TRBD2 (6 bases). CDR3 length: 15 residues. Trimming left V 5 bases short and J 2 bases short, with 14 bases between. Germline CDR1 and CDR2: MNHEY and SMNVEV (reference sequence). CDR3 nucleotide sequence: TGTGCCAGCAGTACCGGGACTTCTCACACAGATACGCAGTATTTT. This sequence encodes CASSTGTSHTDTQYF.

The J gene is TRBJ2-3, the V gene TRBV6-6, with D maybe TRBD1 (6 bases). Per germline, CDR1 MNHNY and CDR2 SVGAGI (reference sequence). CDR3 length: 14 residues. V lost 4 bases and J 3 bases, leaving 11 bases between the germline ends. CDR3 nucleotides: TGTGCCAGCAGTTTCGGACAGTCGACAGATACGCAGTATTTT. Protein product: CASSFGQSTDTQYF.

This clonotype was detected only a few times. This sequence joins TRBV10-2 and TRBJ1-1; 8 nucleotides agree with TRBD1. Germline assignment: CDR1 WSHSY and CDR2 SAAADI. V was clipped by 7 bases and J by 3 bases; unmatched bases: 7. The CDR3 is made up of 14 amino acids. The CDR3 DNA reads as TGCGCCAGCATCGGGCAGGGGGCCCACACTGAAGCTTTCTTT. Its protein is CASIGQGAHTEAFF.

This clonotype was counted ten times or more. J is TRBJ2-1 and V is TRBV7-3; the match to TRBD2 covers 11 bases. CDR1 is SGHTA, CDR2 FQGTGA, per germline. V lost 1 base, J lost 6 bases, and 8 bases stayed unmatched. CDR3 length: 17 amino acids. This CDR3 reads CASSLNPSGGRLNEQFF. The CDR3, as DNA: TGTGCCAGCAGCTTAAATCCTAGCGGGGGGCGACTCAATGAGCAGTTCTTC.

This clonotype was seen only a few times. The chain carries TRBV29-1 and TRBJ1-1; D might be TRBD1 (5 bases). The CDR3 runs 14 residues. Germline V gene sequence: CDR1 SQVTM, CDR2 ANQGSEA. Trimming took 2 bases from V and 2 from J, leaving 12 bases between them. Here the CDR3 DNA reads TGCAGCGTTGAATACAGGCTGCGTAACACTGAAGCTTTCTTT. Its translation is CSVEYRLRNTEAFF.